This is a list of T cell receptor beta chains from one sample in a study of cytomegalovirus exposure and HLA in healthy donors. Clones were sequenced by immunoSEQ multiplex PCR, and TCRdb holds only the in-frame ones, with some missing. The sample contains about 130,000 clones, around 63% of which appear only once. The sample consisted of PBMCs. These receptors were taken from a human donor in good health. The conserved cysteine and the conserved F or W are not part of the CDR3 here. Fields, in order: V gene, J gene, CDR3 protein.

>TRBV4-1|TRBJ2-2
ASSQTGSNTGELF
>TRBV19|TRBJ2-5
ASSAGTGYSQY
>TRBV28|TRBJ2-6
ASRQAPGGPFGANVLT
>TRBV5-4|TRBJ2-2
ASKRAGVGTGELF
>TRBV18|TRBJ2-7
ASSPPSGQSYEQY
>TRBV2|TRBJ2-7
ASRASYEQY
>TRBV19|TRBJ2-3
ASSIDRGTPQY
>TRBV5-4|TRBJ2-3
ASSLEWPDTQY
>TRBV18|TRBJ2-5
ASSPVRQETQY
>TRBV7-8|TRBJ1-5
ASSGGQASNQPQH
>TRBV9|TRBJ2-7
ASSEGTSGSSYEQY
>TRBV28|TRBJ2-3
ASSLGTGGADTQY
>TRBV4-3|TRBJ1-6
ASSQEPRGNSPLH
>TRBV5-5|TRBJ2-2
ASSLGGSSFGTGELF
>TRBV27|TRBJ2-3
ASSLWRDSGDTQY
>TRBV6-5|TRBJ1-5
ASSRQGAQPQH
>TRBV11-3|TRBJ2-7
ASSDTVPYEQY
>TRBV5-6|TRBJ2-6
ASQGGYHSGANVLT
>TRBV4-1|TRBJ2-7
ASSQPLSGKSYEQY
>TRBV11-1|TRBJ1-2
ASSAYSYGYT
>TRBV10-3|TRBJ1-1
AAGQTLMNTEAF
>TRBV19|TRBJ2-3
ASGLAGGTDTQY
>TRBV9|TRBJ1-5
ASSPTGQVNQPQH
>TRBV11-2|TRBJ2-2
ASSLGTANTGELF
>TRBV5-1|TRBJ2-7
ASSSEGAGSSYEQY
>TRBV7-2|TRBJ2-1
ASSTNRGQGEQF
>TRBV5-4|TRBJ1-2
ASSLGLREHGYT
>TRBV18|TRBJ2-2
ASSPLAGTNTGELF
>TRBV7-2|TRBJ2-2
ASSGRETNTGELF
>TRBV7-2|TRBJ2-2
ASSPFSGSNTGELF
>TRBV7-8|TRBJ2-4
ASSSSYREGGAKNIQY
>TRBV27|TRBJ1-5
ASSYSGTGSNQPQH
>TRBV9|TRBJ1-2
ASSVGRQGVRDGYT
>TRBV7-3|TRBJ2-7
ASSLAQGYEQY
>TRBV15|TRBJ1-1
ATGGVGGEMNTEAF
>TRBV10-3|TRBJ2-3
ATTREGRDSTDTQY
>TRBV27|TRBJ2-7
ASSPLGGSYEQY
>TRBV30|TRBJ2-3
AWSVPGLAGVVTDTQY
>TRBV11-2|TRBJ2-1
ASSLDRGLASLNEQF